This T cell receptor (beta chain) was captured by sequencing in a study of T cell repertoires in cytomegalovirus infection. Turning to this clonotype: Its antigen is undetermined.

Each CDR3 protein is one row after TCRdb ran MiXCR on the reads. The repertoire consists of fewer than 850,000 distinct CDR3 sequences, with roughly 28% occurring once and the leading ten covering less than 15%. The TCR comes from a human donor in good health (CMV status not recorded). Some clones in this sample may be carry-over from other donors' samples. This sample comprised cultured CD8+ T cells from PBMCs, obtained from culture after CMV antigen stimulation.

For the CDR3, the DNA is TGTGCCAGCAGTCCCTACGGGACTGAAGCTTTCTTT. Encoded protein: CASSPYGTEAFF. This chain links TRBV12-3 or TRBV12-4 with TRBJ1-1; no clear D. V lost 5 bases and J 5 bases, leaving 9 bases between the germline ends. This CDR3 contains 12 residues.